These 26 T cell receptor beta chains originate from one sample sequenced in a study of blood T cells in healthy people across ages. Using a J-beta primer mix together with a sample-barcoded 5' primer, a second PCR was run for about 6 to 12 cycles. A single record per CDR3 protein comes from TCRdb applying MiXCR to the 5' RACE reads. Of about a million distinct CDR3 sequences in the sample, 35% to 45% were seen once. The sequenced material came from blood. These TCRs come from a young man in good health.

As regards this clonotype: Being one base from a much bigger clone, this may be a read error. This chain links TRBV4-2 with TRBJ2-1; D not resolved. The germline V gene encodes CDR1 LGHNA and CDR2 YNFKEQ. CDR3 size: 17 residues. Trimming stripped 0 bases from V and 1 base from J, with 13 bases between. The CDR3 spells CASSQETAVRSYNEQFF. Written as DNA, the CDR3 is TGTGCCAGCAGCCAAGAGACCGCCGTACGGTCCTACAATGAGCAGTTCTTC.

This clonotype occurred a few times. The CDR3 sequence: CASSQGRGLKNIQYF. CDR3 in DNA: TGTGCCAGCAGCCAAGGGCGGGGACTCAAAAACATTCAGTACTTC. The chain joins TRBV3-1 to TRBJ2-4; D is possibly TRBD2 (6 bases). Germline V gene data show CDR1 as LGHDT and CDR2 as YNNKEL (reference sequence). The V end lost 1 base, the J end lost 3 bases, and 10 bases lay between the germline ends. The CDR3 spans 15 residues.

The chain links TRBV20-1 to TRBJ1-2; no clear D gene. Trimming pared 6 bases from V and 3 bases from J, leaving 17 bases between. CDR3 size: 14 residues. Germline V gene sequence: CDR1 DFQATT, CDR2 SNEGSKA (reference sequence). CDR3 protein: CSAPEGSNYYGYTF. The CDR3 nucleotides are TGCAGTGCCCCGGAGGGCAGCAACTACTATGGCTACACCTTC.

The J gene is TRBJ1-2, the V gene TRBV10-3; D may be TRBD1 (5 bases). The V end lost 8 bases, the J end lost 4 bases, and 14 bases lay between the germline ends. The germline gives CDR1 ENHRY, CDR2 SYGVKD. CDR3 size: 13 residues. The CDR3 DNA reads TGTGCCATCTCCCCAGGGACGGGCTATGGCTACACCTTC. Protein: CAISPGTGYGYTF.

This clonotype was counted only a few times. The chain has TRBV7-2 and TRBJ1-5, with a possible D match to TRBD1 (6 bases). The CDR3 totals 13 residues. With 5 bases removed from V and 10 bases from J, the gap between germline ends came to 15 bases. Looked up from germline, CDR1 is SGHTA and CDR2 is FQGNSA. CDR3 sequence: CASSPDSLTPQHF. CDR3 bases: TGTGCCAGCAGCCCGGACAGTTTAACTCCCCAGCATTTT.

In regard to this clonotype: At one of its ends the junction is not consistent with the germline gene, which may arise from a read error. The chain has TRBV28 and TRBJ2-3; D remains unclear. CDR3 length: 17 residues. Germline values: CDR1 MDHEN, CDR2 SYDVKM. The CDR3 DNA is TGTACCAGCAGTTTCGGGCGAGCTGACGCGGGCACAGATACGCAGTATTTT. The encoded protein is CTSSFGRADAGTDTQYF. The complete variable domain, with remaining parts taken from reference TRBV28 and TRBJ2-3, reads DVKVTQSSRYLVKRTGEKVFLECVQDMDHENMFWYRQDPGLGLRLIYFSYDVKMKEKGDIPEGYSVSREKKERFSLILESASTNQTSMYLCTSSFGRADAGTDTQYFGPGTRLTVL.

This chain connects TRBV27 to TRBJ1-5, with D perhaps TRBD1 (5 bases). The germline gives CDR1 MNHEY, CDR2 SMNVEV (reference sequence). Between the trimmed V and J ends, which lost 4 bases and 4 bases, there was a span of 14 bases. This CDR3 region has 15 residues. CDR3 DNA: TGTGCCAGCAGTTCCGGGGACGGGTTAAATCAGCCCCAGCATTTT. Translated, it gives CASSSGDGLNQPQHF.

This chain connects TRBV6-4 to TRBJ2-5; possible D gene TRBD1, 6 bases. Trimming removed 6 bases from V and 3 bases from J, with 20 bases in between. Germline V gene sequence: CDR1 MRHNA, CDR2 SNTAGT. CDR3 size: 16 residues. CDR3 in DNA: TGTGCCAGCAGCAAACCGGGACATGCTGCGGAAGAGACCCAGTACTTC. The encoded protein is CASSKPGHAAEETQYF.

This chain links TRBV6-2 or TRBV6-3 with TRBJ1-5; D is undetermined. The CDR3 totals 17 residues. Trimming shortened V by 0 bases and J by 1 base, and 13 bases separated the two germline ends. Germline values: CDR1 MNHEY, CDR2 SVGEGT. The CDR3 loop reads CASSYSIIIQSNQPQHF. The CDR3 coding sequence is TGTGCCAGCAGTTACTCGATCATCATACAAAGCAATCAGCCCCAGCATTTT.

This clonotype was found a few times. V is TRBV12-3 or TRBV12-4 and J is TRBJ1-2; the D gene is possibly TRBD1 (5 bases). CDR3 size: 15 residues. V was cut by 5 bases and J by 0 bases, with 13 bases left in between. The CDR3 DNA is TGTGCCAGCAGTCCCAAAGGGGCGCCTAACTATGGCTACACCTTC. Its translation is CASSPKGAPNYGYTF.

This clonotype was seen only a few times. The gene calls are TRBV27 and TRBJ2-5, with TRBD1 matching over 7 bases. The V segment lost 10 bases and the J segment 5 bases; nucleotides outside the gene matches: 10. CDR1 is MNHEY and CDR2 is SMNVEV in the germline V gene (reference sequence). The CDR3 runs to 13 residues. The CDR3 nucleotides read TGTGCCACCAAACAGGGGTGGGCGGAGACCCAGTACTTC. This gives the protein CATKQGWAETQYF.

The V gene is TRBV20-1, the J gene TRBJ2-7; 9 bases agree with TRBD1. This CDR3 contains 15 residues. V lost 1 base and J lost 1; bases outside the gene matches: 5. Germline V CDR1 and CDR2: DFQATT, SNEGSKA (reference sequence). Here the CDR3 reads CSARAGQGLSYEQYF. CDR3 nucleotides: TGCAGTGCTAGAGCGGGACAGGGACTTTCCTACGAGCAGTACTTC.

This clonotype has a handful of counts. The chain employs TRBV20-1 and TRBJ1-2, with 7 bases identical to TRBD1. The CDR3 consists of 13 residues. Germline values: CDR1 DFQATT, CDR2 SNEGSKA (reference sequence). With V trimmed by 4 bases and J by 3 bases, 5 bases remained unmatched. CDR3 in DNA: TGCAGTGCTATGGACAGGAGGGACTATGGCTACACCTTC. Protein: CSAMDRRDYGYTF.

The rearrangement joins TRBV4-3 to TRBJ2-1; D is possibly TRBD1 (5 bases). The V gene's germline CDR1 is LGHNA and CDR2 YSLEER. Deletions cut 1 base from V and 4 bases from J, with 26 bases between. The CDR3 consists of 20 residues. The chain's CDR3 is CASSQAAGPLADRKYNEQFF. In DNA, the CDR3 is TGCGCCAGCAGCCAAGCTGCCGGGCCTTTGGCCGACAGAAAATACAATGAGCAGTTCTTC.

This chain links TRBV4-3 with TRBJ1-5, with a possible D match to TRBD1 (6 bases). Per the germline V gene, CDR1 is LGHNA and CDR2 is YSLEER. Trimming stripped 2 bases from V and 10 bases from J, with 15 bases between. This CDR3 spans 14 amino acids. Here the CDR3 reads CASSQPTGTLPQHF. CDR3 nucleotides: TGCGCCAGCAGCCAACCGACAGGCACGCTCCCCCAGCATTTT.

This clonotype was picked up one time. This sequence may be a read error, since a much larger clone differs from it by one base. This chain joins TRBV7-2 and TRBJ1-2; a weak D match, TRBD1 (5 bases). The germline V gene encodes CDR1 SGHTA and CDR2 FQGNSA. This CDR3 spans 15 amino acids. Deletions cut 5 bases from V and 3 bases from J, with 16 bases between. CDR3 in DNA: TGTGCCAGCAGCGTAGACGGGGGGTTTCACTATGGCTACACCTTC. It yields the protein CASSVDGGFHYGYTF.

V and J are TRBV9 and TRBJ2-2; perhaps TRBD1 as D (6 bases). V was pared by 4 bases and J by 3 bases, with 16 bases between. The germline V gene has CDR1 SGDLS and CDR2 YYNGEE. The CDR3 is 16 amino acids. The CDR3 sequence: CASSSSQGPDTGELFF. CDR3 in DNA: TGTGCCAGCAGCAGCTCTCAGGGGCCGGACACCGGGGAGCTGTTTTTT.

The genes are TRBV12-3 or TRBV12-4 and TRBJ2-5; TRBD1 aligns across 12 bases. The ends lost 6 bases at V and 5 bases at J; junction bases unmatched: 4. The CDR3 is made up of 14 amino acids. As DNA, the CDR3 is TGTGCCAGCAGGGGGACAGGGGGCATTGAGACCCAGTACTTC. Its protein is CASRGTGGIETQYF.

The chain joins TRBV4-2 to TRBJ1-4; tentatively, D is TRBD1 (5 bases). This CDR3 region has 15 residues. Germline CDR1 LGHNA, CDR2 YNFKEQ. Trimming took 4 bases from V and 7 from J, leaving 16 bases between them. The CDR3 DNA sequence: TGTGCCAGCAGCCCCCGGGCTAACGGGGGTGAAAAACTGTTTTTT. It is translated as CASSPRANGGEKLFF.

The chain is built from TRBV15 and TRBJ2-3; no reliable D call. Germline lookup yields CDR1 LNHNV and CDR2 YYDKDF (reference sequence). V dropped 11 bases and J dropped 2 bases, with 11 bases sitting between them. CDR3 length: 12 residues. CDR3: CALGTYTDTQYF. CDR3 DNA sequence: TGTGCCCTCGGAACCTACACAGATACGCAGTATTTT.

This clonotype has a handful of counts. The chain uses TRBV20-1 and TRBJ1-1; 9 positions match TRBD1. The V gene end was trimmed by 5 bases and the J gene end by 1 base; junction bases not matched to a gene: 5. The CDR3 consists of 14 residues. Germline V gene sequence: CDR1 DFQATT, CDR2 SNEGSKA (reference sequence). The DNA of the CDR3 is TGCAGTGCTCGATACAGGGGGCCGAACACTGAAGCTTTCTTT. This encodes CSARYRGPNTEAFF.

This sequence joins TRBV2 and TRBJ1-2; 8 nucleotides match TRBD1. In germline, CDR1 is SNHLY, CDR2 FYNNEI. Unmatched junction bases numbered 7, after V lost 5 bases and J lost 5 bases. The CDR3 loop spans 14 amino acids. CDR3 nucleotide sequence: TGTGCCAGCAGTCCGGGACAGGAGTTTTATGGCTACACCTTC. Translating gives CASSPGQEFYGYTF. The full variable domain, completed using reference TRBV2 and TRBJ1-2, is EPEVTQTPSHQVTQMGQEVILRCVPISNHLYFYWYRQILGQKVEFLVSFYNNEISEKSEIFDDQFSVERPDGSNFTLKIRSTKLEDSAMYFCASSPGQEFYGYTFGSGTRLTVV.

V gene TRBV12-3 or TRBV12-4 combines with J gene TRBJ2-1; either TRBD1 or TRBD2 may supply D (5 bases each). This CDR3 has 13 amino acids. Trimming left V 7 bases short and J 6 bases short, with 13 bases between. In DNA, the CDR3 is TGTGCCAGCACCAAAACGGGGCTCAATGAGCAGTTCTTC. This codes for CASTKTGLNEQFF.

This clonotype has only a few counts. This may come from a read error, since a much larger clone is one base off. CDR3 amino acids: CASSQDTAVVSYNEQYF. In DNA, the CDR3 is TGCGCCAGCAGCCAAGATACCGCAGTAGTGTCCTACAATGAGCAGTACTTC. V gene TRBV4-3 combines with J gene TRBJ2-1; D unresolved. The J call may be incorrect, as the DNA end agrees better with TRBJ2-7. Per germline, CDR1 LGHNA and CDR2 YSLEER. CDR3 size: 17 residues.

The chain links TRBV6-6 to TRBJ2-3; TRBD2 aligns across 9 bases. Looked up from germline, CDR1 is MNHNY and CDR2 is SVGAGI (reference sequence). CDR3 length: 16 residues. Losses at the gene ends were 2 bases for V and 5 bases for J; bases not matched to a gene: 8. This CDR3 is CASSYPPSGVRDTQYF. CDR3 coding DNA: TGTGCCAGCAGTTACCCGCCTAGCGGGGTAAGAGATACGCAGTATTTT.

The J gene is TRBJ1-5, the V gene TRBV18, with D possibly TRBD1 on 5 matching bases. V was trimmed by 2 bases and J by 5 bases, leaving 7 bases between them. CDR1 is KGHSH and CDR2 is LQKENI in the germline V gene. There are 13 residues in the CDR3. The CDR3 region has the DNA TGTGCCAGCTCACCAGTAGGGGATCAGCCCCAGCATTTT. Translating gives CASSPVGDQPQHF.